Listed below are T cell receptor beta chains from one sample, sequenced in a study of shared clonotypes between healthy human individuals. Assay: immunoSEQ multiplex PCR; the TCRdb copy retains only in-frame clones and omits some. The sample includes about 610,000 clones, 95% to 98% of them seen just once. Sequencing was performed on naive CD4+ T cells sorted from blood. The receptor set was obtained from a woman aged 25 to 39 in good health. The CDR3 runs from the conserved cysteine through the conserved F or W. D genes are given only for firm matches. Rows may omit the clone size; those that give it use once, few, many or a size class.

V	D	J	size	CDR3	DNA
TRBV5-5	NA	TRBJ2-7	NA	CASSSSILRGKGRNEQYF	TGTGCCAGCAGCTCCTCAATTCTACGGGGAAAGGGGCGTAACGAGCAGTACTTC
TRBV2	TRBD2	TRBJ2-1	NA	CASRSTGGVVNEQFF	TGTGCCAGCAGATCAACGGGAGGGGTCGTCAATGAGCAGTTCTTC
TRBV28	NA	TRBJ1-5	NA	CASSLLLSGQPQHF	TGTGCCAGCAGTTTATTACTCTCAGGGCAGCCCCAGCATTTT
TRBV9	NA	TRBJ2-2	NA	CASSVGRSGELFF	TGTGCCAGCAGCGTAGGCAGGTCCGGGGAGCTGTTTTTT
TRBV29-1	NA	TRBJ2-3	once	CSVGRTAYVGTDTQYF	TGCAGCGTTGGAAGGACGGCTTATGTTGGCACAGATACGCAGTATTTT
TRBV5-1	TRBD2	TRBJ2-1	NA	CASSWGLAGGHHEQFF	TGCGCCAGCAGCTGGGGACTAGCGGGAGGGCACCATGAGCAGTTCTTC
TRBV30	NA	TRBJ2-3	once	CAWSPGSTDTQYF	TGTGCCTGGAGCCCGGGAAGCACAGATACGCAGTATTTT
TRBV7-2	NA	TRBJ2-3	NA	CASSLHGSWVATDTQYF	TGTGCCAGCAGCTTACACGGATCCTGGGTGGCCACAGATACGCAGTATTTT
TRBV2	TRBD1	TRBJ1-1	once	CASNLSDRSRAFF	TGTGCCAGCAACCTTTCGGACAGGTCGCGAGCTTTCTTT
TRBV6-6	NA	TRBJ2-5	once	CASSYSWGSGETQYF	TGTGCCAGCAGTTACTCTTGGGGGAGTGGGGAGACCCAGTACTTC
TRBV12-5	TRBD1	TRBJ1-5	NA	CASDTDRGFQPQHF	TGTGCTAGTGATACGGACAGGGGCTTCCAGCCCCAGCATTTT
TRBV28	TRBD1	TRBJ1-2	NA	CASRIGQGAGYTF	TGTGCCAGCAGAATAGGACAGGGGGCAGGCTACACCTTC
TRBV5-5	NA	TRBJ2-3	NA	CASSVTTDTQYF	TGTGCCAGCAGCGTCACGACAGATACGCAGTATTTT
TRBV5-4	TRBD1	TRBJ1-3	NA	CASSVTGGSNTIYF	TGTGCCAGCAGCGTAACAGGGGGCTCAAACACCATATATTTT
TRBV9	TRBD2	TRBJ2-1	NA	CASSVDRTSWGYEQFF	TGTGCCAGCAGCGTCGATAGGACTAGCTGGGGCTATGAGCAGTTCTTC
TRBV19	NA	TRBJ2-1	NA	CASSIKSPHNEQFF	TGTGCCAGTAGTATTAAAAGTCCCCACAATGAGCAGTTCTTC
TRBV28	TRBD1	TRBJ1-2	NA	CASIPGQGPSRYTF	TGTGCCAGCATCCCGGGACAGGGGCCATCGCGCTACACCTTC